Sequencing of this TCR beta chain was carried out in a study of Tregs in tolerant kidney transplant recipients. Germline CDR1 is SGHDT and CDR2 is YYEEEE. J lost 9 bases, V lost 4 bases, and 8 bases had no gene match. The CDR3 spans 15 residues. The assay was immunoSEQ multiplex PCR, and TCRdb's table has in-frame clones only and misses some. The sample has nearly 95,000 clones, 80% to 95% seen once; the top ten hold 0.46%. The chain joins TRBV5-6 to TRBJ1-6, with 9 positions matching TRBD1. The TCR was taken from a human donor who received a combined kidney and bone marrow transplant. The sample here was CD4+ T cells from blood, taken before the transplant. Written as DNA, the CDR3 is TGTGCCAGCAGCCAACAGGGGGCGCCTAGTTCACCCCTCCACTTT. Its protein product is CASSQQGAPSSPLHF.